The 22 T cell receptor beta chains reported below all come from one sample, sequenced in a study of CD8 T cells in Susac syndrome. Random hexamers were used to reverse transcribe the RNA input (about 0.5 to 1 ug). TCRdb reprocessed the immunoSEQ multiplex PCR reads via MiXCR and lists one record per CDR3 protein. The sample includes some 150,000 distinct CDR3 sequences, just under 97% of them seen just once. Material: CD8+ T cells from PBMCs. The receptors derive from a human donor with multiple sclerosis.

The rearrangement uses TRBV7-9 and TRBJ1-1; D not resolved. Germline V gives CDR1 SEHNR, CDR2 FQNEAQ (reference sequence). Trimming stripped 1 base from V and 0 bases from J, with 6 bases between. The CDR3 totals 14 residues. CDR3 coding DNA: TGTGCCAGCAGCTTAGTTCTCTTGAACACTGAAGCTTTCTTT. It encodes CASSLVLLNTEAFF.

Written as DNA, the CDR3 is TGCGCCAGCAGCCAAGAGGCCGGGACAGGGGAAGAGACCCAGTACTTC. Translating gives CASSQEAGTGEETQYF. V gene TRBV4-1 combines with J gene TRBJ2-5, with 10 bases lining up with TRBD1. This CDR3 has 16 amino acids. Germline V gene lookup returns CDR1 MGHRA and CDR2 YSYEKL. The junction had 4 bases not matched to a gene; V was cut back by 0 bases and J by 3 bases.

The CDR3 is CATSTSQGADEKLFF. The CDR3 nucleotides read TGTGCCACCAGCACATCACAGGGGGCGGATGAAAAACTGTTTTTT. The chain is built from TRBV15 and TRBJ1-4, with TRBD1 matching over 9 bases. The CDR3 is 15 amino acids. Germline CDR1 and CDR2: LNHNV and YYDKDF (reference sequence). Germline trimming cut 4 bases from V and 6 bases from J; bases unmatched to any gene: 6.

The chain uses TRBV20-1 and TRBJ2-1, with D uncertain. With 6 bases removed from V and 0 bases from J, the gap between germline ends came to 15 bases. CDR3 length: 15 amino acids. Germline-derived CDR1 and CDR2 are DFQATT and SNEGSKA (reference sequence). The CDR3 spells CSAIPLELSYNEQFF. The CDR3 nucleotides are TGCAGTGCCATCCCTCTGGAGCTCTCCTACAATGAGCAGTTCTTC.

This rearrangement joins TRBV7-9 to TRBJ2-1; tentative D call: TRBD2 (7 bases). The CDR3 sequence is 16 residues long. Trimming pared 5 bases from V and 2 bases from J, leaving 16 bases between. Germline CDR1 is SEHNR and CDR2 is FQNEAQ (reference sequence). In DNA form, the CDR3 reads TGTGCCAGCAGCCCAAGGGGGGGGATTGCCTACAATGAGCAGTTCTTC. Encoded protein: CASSPRGGIAYNEQFF.

The chain carries TRBV5-1 and TRBJ2-1; 7 nucleotides agree with TRBD2. Germline V gene sequence: CDR1 SGHRS, CDR2 YFSETQ. The CDR3 consists of 14 residues. Trimming removed 3 bases from V and 2 bases from J; junction bases left unmatched: 2. In nucleotides, the CDR3 is TGCGCCAGCAGCTACGGACTAGCCTACAATGAGCAGTTCTTC. Its protein is CASSYGLAYNEQFF.

The gene calls are TRBV5-1 and TRBJ2-1; TRBD2 aligns across 10 bases. Losses at the gene ends were 2 bases for V and 3 bases for J; bases not matched to a gene: 2. Germline V CDR1 and CDR2: SGHRS, YFSETQ. This CDR3 comprises 15 residues. In DNA, the CDR3 is TGCGCCAGCAGCTTAATAGCGGGGGGCTACAATGAGCAGTTCTTC. Protein sequence: CASSLIAGGYNEQFF.

This clonotype appeared a single time. The gene calls are TRBV9 and TRBJ1-1, with D uncertain. CDR1 SGDLS and CDR2 YYNGEE come from the germline V gene. The CDR3 is made up of 14 amino acids. The V end was cut by 4 bases, the J end by 5 bases, with 15 bases between. CDR3 region: CASSPPGVGTEAFF. CDR3 DNA: TGTGCCAGCAGCCCGCCCGGTGTGGGTACTGAAGCTTTCTTT.

This chain connects TRBV9 to TRBJ2-1; tentatively, D is TRBD2 (5 bases). In germline, CDR1 is SGDLS, CDR2 YYNGEE. The CDR3 extends over 13 amino acids. V was pared by 6 bases and J by 4 bases, with 11 bases between. CDR3 in DNA: TGTGCCAGCAACGGAGGCGGATACAATGAGCAGTTCTTC. Translated: CASNGGGYNEQFF.

The rearrangement links TRBV9 to TRBJ1-6; 7 positions agree with TRBD1. The CDR3 runs to 14 residues. The germline V gene has CDR1 SGDLS and CDR2 YYNGEE. The V and J ends lost 3 bases and 12 bases, in that order; junction bases with no gene match: 9. The DNA for the CDR3 is TGTGCCAGCAGCGGACAGGGTACCCAGGGACCCCTCCACTTT. This codes for CASSGQGTQGPLHF.

The rearrangement uses TRBV4-1 and TRBJ1-1, with a possible D match to TRBD1 (5 bases). There are 15 residues in the CDR3. V lost 5 bases, J lost 1 base, and 14 bases lay in between. CDR1 is MGHRA, CDR2 YSYEKL, per germline. CDR3 loop: CASSYGTRGNTEAFF. The CDR3 DNA reads as TGCGCCAGCAGCTACGGGACCCGAGGGAACACTGAAGCTTTCTTT.

The chain has TRBV14 and TRBJ2-7; possibly TRBD2 for D (6 bases). The CDR3 is made up of 14 amino acids. The germline gives CDR1 SGHDN, CDR2 FVKESK. Deletions cut 0 bases from V and 7 bases from J, with 13 bases between. The CDR3 region has the DNA TGTGCCAGCAGCCAAGAAAACTCCGCGGGGGAGCAGTACGTC. Its protein is CASSQENSAGEQYV.

The CDR3 here is CAWSVLSASLSYEQYF. The CDR3 DNA is TGTGCCTGGAGTGTATTATCGGCAAGCCTCTCCTACGAGCAGTACTTC. The V and J genes are TRBV30 and TRBJ2-7; no clear D. The CDR3 extends over 16 amino acids. V lost 0 bases to trimming and J lost 0 bases, with 15 bases between them. Germline values: CDR1 GTSNPN, CDR2 SVGIG (reference sequence).

V is TRBV6-5 and J is TRBJ1-1, with D possibly being TRBD1 (5 bases). With 2 bases removed from V and 0 bases from J, the gap between germline ends came to 10 bases. This CDR3 has 15 residues. CDR1 and CDR2 from the germline V gene are MNHEY and SVGAGI. The CDR3 DNA reads TGTGCCAGCAGTTACGTGCGGACACTGAACACTGAAGCTTTCTTT. Its protein product is CASSYVRTLNTEAFF.

The table lists this clonotype with a few counts. The chain combines TRBV6-2 or TRBV6-3 with TRBJ2-7; D not certain. CDR3 size: 13 residues. The germline CDR1 and CDR2 sequences are MNHEY and SVGEGT. The V end was cut by 4 bases, the J end by 6 bases, with 13 bases between. This CDR3 is CASSSLPFAEQYF. Here the CDR3 DNA reads TGTGCCAGCAGTTCCCTCCCTTTTGCCGAGCAGTACTTC.

This chain uses TRBV27 with TRBJ2-2; D not resolved. The germline V and J ends were trimmed by 4 bases and 7 bases, with 10 bases remaining between them. The CDR3 has 13 residues. Germline loops: CDR1 MNHEY, CDR2 SMNVEV (reference sequence). In DNA, the CDR3 is TGTGCCAGCAGTTACGGATCGGGCGGGGAGCTGTTTTTT. As protein: CASSYGSGGELFF.

The V and J genes are TRBV25-1 and TRBJ2-3; maybe TRBD2 (6 bases). Trimming pared 4 bases from V and 2 bases from J, leaving 10 bases between. This CDR3 comprises 14 residues. CDR1 and CDR2 (germline): MGHDK, SYGVNS. As DNA, the CDR3 is TGTGCCAGCAGTGGAGGAGGGGACACAGATACGCAGTATTTT. This sequence encodes CASSGGGDTDTQYF.

The chain has TRBV7-2 and TRBJ1-2; no definite D call. Trimming took 0 bases from V and 8 from J, leaving 4 bases between them. The CDR3 contains 11 residues. Per germline, CDR1 SGHTA and CDR2 FQGNSA. The CDR3 bases are TGTGCCAGCAGCTTAGCGACAGGCTACACCTTC. It encodes CASSLATGYTF.

This rearrangement joins TRBV19 to TRBJ2-1; no clear D. Trimming pared 5 bases from V and 7 bases from J, leaving 9 bases between. The CDR3 covers 12 residues. Germline CDR1 LNHDA, CDR2 SQIVND (reference sequence). CDR3: CASSFSANEQFF. Written as DNA, the CDR3 is TGTGCCAGTAGTTTCTCGGCTAATGAGCAGTTCTTC.

This clonotype was observed a single time. The V and J genes are TRBV29-1 and TRBJ1-2; D not resolved. Between the trimmed V and J ends, which lost 5 bases and 6 bases, there was a span of 10 bases. The CDR3 covers 11 residues. Germline lookup yields CDR1 SQVTM and CDR2 ANQGSEA. This chain's CDR3 is CSVKSVDGYTF. CDR3 nucleotide sequence: TGCAGCGTTAAGTCGGTTGATGGCTACACCTTC.

This chain uses TRBV5-1 with TRBJ2-7; weak D call: TRBD2 (5 bases). CDR1 is SGHRS, CDR2 YFSETQ, per germline. The CDR3 has 14 residues. The ends were cut back, 0 bases at V and 2 bases at J, with 9 bases in the middle. The CDR3 nucleotides are TGCGCCAGCAGCTTGGTTTCCGGGGCCTACGAGCAGTACGTC. This codes for CASSLVSGAYEQYV.

The rearrangement uses TRBV30 and TRBJ2-7; no clear D. CDR1 is GTSNPN and CDR2 is SVGIG in the germline V gene (reference sequence). This CDR3 contains 13 residues. Trimming stripped 0 bases from V and 2 bases from J, with 8 bases between. The DNA of the CDR3 is TGTGCCTGGAGTGTAGGGCAGACCTACGAGCAGTACGTC. It codes for CAWSVGQTYEQYV.